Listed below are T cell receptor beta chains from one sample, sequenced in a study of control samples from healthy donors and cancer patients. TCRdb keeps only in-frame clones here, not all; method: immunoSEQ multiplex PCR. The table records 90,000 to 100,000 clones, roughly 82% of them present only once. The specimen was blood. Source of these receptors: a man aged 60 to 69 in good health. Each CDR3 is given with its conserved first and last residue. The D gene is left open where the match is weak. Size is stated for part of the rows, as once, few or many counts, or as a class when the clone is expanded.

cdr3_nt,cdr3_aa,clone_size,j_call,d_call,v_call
TGTGCCAGCAGCCAAGATTACGGGGAGAATGAAAAACTGTTTTTT,CASSQDYGENEKLFF,-,TRBJ1-4,-,TRBV3-1/TRBV3-2
TGCGCCAGCAGCCGCGGGGCCACGCCCTACGAGCAGTACTTC,CASSRGATPYEQYF,-,TRBJ2-7,-,TRBV5-1
TGTGCCAGCAGCCAAGAGTTAGAGACTAGCGGGGGTCGCACAGATACGCAGTATTTT,CASSQELETSGGRTDTQYF,once,TRBJ2-3,TRBD2,TRBV4-2
TGTGCCAGCACCCGCCAGGCGGGGTTGGGGGATACGCAGTATTTT,CASTRQAGLGDTQYF,once,TRBJ2-3,-,TRBV7-8
TGTGCTAGTGCCCCGGGGCGGAAGTCCTACAATGAGCAGTTCTTC,CASAPGRKSYNEQFF,-,TRBJ2-1,-,TRBV12-5
TGCGCCAGCAGTGAGCGACAGGTCCGCTCTGGAAACACCATATATTTT,CASSERQVRSGNTIYF,-,TRBJ1-3,-,TRBV10-1
TGTGCCACCAGTGATTTGGCAACAGTGAACACCGGGGAGCTGTTTTTT,CATSDLATVNTGELFF,-,TRBJ2-2,-,TRBV24-1
TGCGCCAGCAGCCAAGAACCTTCCTACGAGCAGTACTTC,CASSQEPSYEQYF,-,TRBJ2-7,-,TRBV4-1
TGTGCCAGCAGTGACTCGACGCGCGGGCGTTACAATGAGCAGTTCTTC,CASSDSTRGRYNEQFF,-,TRBJ2-1,-,TRBV6-4
TGTGCCAGCTCACGGCGCACCGGGGAGCTGTTTTTT,CASSRRTGELFF,-,TRBJ2-2,-,TRBV18
TGTGCCAATAGTGTCAGGGCTATCTCCTACGAGCAGTACTTC,CANSVRAISYEQYF,-,TRBJ2-7,-,TRBV19
TGTGCCAGCAGCTTCGAGAGCTCCTATAATTCACCCCTCCACTTT,CASSFESSYNSPLHF,-,TRBJ1-6,-,TRBV9
TGTGCCAGCAGCTCTCAGGGGGTAGGGGACTATGGCTACACCTTC,CASSSQGVGDYGYTF,once,TRBJ1-2,TRBD1,TRBV5-6
TGTGCCAGCACCTCAGGAGACGGTAACACTGAAGCTTTCTTT,CASTSGDGNTEAFF,-,TRBJ1-1,-,TRBV9
TGCAGTGCTAGTCCGGGGGGGCGGAACAATCAGCCCCAGCATTTT,CSASPGGRNNQPQHF,-,TRBJ1-5,-,TRBV20-1